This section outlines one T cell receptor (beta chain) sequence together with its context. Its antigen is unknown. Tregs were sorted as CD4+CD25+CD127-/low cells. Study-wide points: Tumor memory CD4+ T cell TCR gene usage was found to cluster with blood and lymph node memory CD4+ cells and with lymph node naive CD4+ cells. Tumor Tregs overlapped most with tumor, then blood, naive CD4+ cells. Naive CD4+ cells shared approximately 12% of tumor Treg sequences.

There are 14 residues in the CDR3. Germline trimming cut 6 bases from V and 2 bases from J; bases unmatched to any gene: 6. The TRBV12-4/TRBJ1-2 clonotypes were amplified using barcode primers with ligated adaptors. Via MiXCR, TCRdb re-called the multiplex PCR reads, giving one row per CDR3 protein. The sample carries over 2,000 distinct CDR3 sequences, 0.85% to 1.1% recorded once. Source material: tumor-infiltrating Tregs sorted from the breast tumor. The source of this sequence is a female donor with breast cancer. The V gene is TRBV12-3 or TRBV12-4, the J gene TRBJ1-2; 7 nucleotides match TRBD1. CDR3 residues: CASRSSGQNYGYTF. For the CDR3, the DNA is TGTGCCAGCAGATCCTCGGGACAGAACTATGGCTACACCTTC.